These 11 T cell receptor beta chains were sequenced from one sample in a study of HIV-infected patients and healthy controls. Via MiXCR, TCRdb re-called the 5' RACE reads, giving one row per CDR3 protein. The data contain tens of thousands of distinct CDR3 sequences, roughly a sixth of them singletons. The sample was CD4+ T cells from blood. Every receptor here comes from a human donor in good health.

This clonotype was detected only a few times. V and J are TRBV30 and TRBJ1-5; 8 bases map to TRBD1. V dropped 3 bases and J dropped 7; count of bases not matched to a gene: 8. CDR3 length: 14 amino acids. The germline V gene has CDR1 GTSNPN and CDR2 SVGIG (reference sequence). The CDR3 sequence is CAWRAQGVEQPQHF. The CDR3 DNA reads TGTGCCTGGAGGGCACAGGGGGTAGAACAGCCCCAGCATTTT.

The rearrangement uses TRBV2 and TRBJ2-1, with D tentatively TRBD1 or TRBD2 (5 bases each). CDR1 is SNHLY and CDR2 is FYNNEI in the germline V gene. The CDR3 contains 16 residues. Deletions cut 9 bases from V and 0 bases from J, with 18 bases between. Here the CDR3 reads CASRIRPGSSYNEQFF. In DNA, the CDR3 is TGTGCCAGTCGGATCAGGCCAGGGAGCTCCTACAATGAGCAGTTCTTC.

The genes are TRBV18 and TRBJ1-1; 8 positions agree with TRBD1. This CDR3 has 15 amino acids. Germline assignment: CDR1 KGHSH and CDR2 LQKENI. V trimming: 2 bases; J trimming: 3 bases; junction bases outside the gene matches: 5. CDR3 nucleotide sequence: TGTGCCAGCTCACCAGAGGGACAGGTGCACACTGAAGCTTTCTTT. It yields the protein CASSPEGQVHTEAFF.

V and J are TRBV7-2 and TRBJ2-7, with 7 bases that match TRBD2. The CDR3 is 13 residues long. Trimming removed 6 bases from V and 3 bases from J; junction bases left unmatched: 5. Germline V CDR1 and CDR2: SGHTA, FQGNSA. CDR3 loop: CASRRGSGYEQYF. The CDR3 nucleotides read TGTGCCAGCAGGCGGGGGTCTGGCTACGAGCAGTACTTC.

The chain recombines TRBV28 with TRBJ2-1, with 10 bases fitting TRBD2. The CDR3 totals 16 residues. J was trimmed by 11 bases and V by 2 bases; bases with no gene match: 12. From germline, CDR1 is MDHEN and CDR2 SYDVKM. CDR3 in amino acids: CASSLNFLLAGVKQFF. The CDR3 coding sequence is TGTGCCAGCAGTTTAAATTTCCTGCTAGCGGGGGTGAAGCAGTTCTTC. The entire variable domain, with the rest obtained from reference TRBV28 and TRBJ2-1, is as follows: DVKVTQSSRYLVKRTGEKVFLECVQDMDHENMFWYRQDPGLGLRLIYFSYDVKMKEKGDIPEGYSVSREKKERFSLILESASTNQTSMYLCASSLNFLLAGVKQFFGPGTRLTVL.

The sample holds many counts of this clonotype. The CDR3 sequence: CASRRSGSGSITGELFF. In DNA form, the CDR3 reads TGTGCCAGCAGACGCTCAGGTAGCGGGAGTATCACCGGGGAGCTGTTTTTT. The rearrangement joins TRBV6-2 or TRBV6-3 to TRBJ2-2; TRBD2 matches 9 bases. The CDR3 is 17 residues long. Germline values: CDR1 MNHEY, CDR2 SVGEGT. Trimming cost V 6 bases and J 4 bases; bases outside gene matches: 12.

This clonotype was seen many times. This chain uses TRBV12-3 or TRBV12-4 with TRBJ2-4, with D tentatively TRBD2 (5 bases). Trimming left V 7 bases short and J 1 base short, with 14 bases between. This CDR3 is 15 amino acids long. The CDR3 DNA reads as TGTGCCAGCACCGTTAGCGAGTCCGCCAAAAACATTCAGTACTTC. Translated: CASTVSESAKNIQYF.

This clonotype was found a few times. The rearrangement joins TRBV20-1 to TRBJ2-7; TRBD1 is a possible D gene (6 bases). V gave up 0 bases and J gave up 0 bases, with 21 bases separating them. The CDR3 covers 18 residues. The germline CDR1 and CDR2 sequences are DFQATT and SNEGSKA (reference sequence). Here the CDR3 reads CSARDRTAYQTLSYEQYF. The CDR3 coding sequence is TGCAGTGCTAGAGATCGGACAGCTTATCAGACCCTCTCCTACGAGCAGTACTTC.

The chain recombines TRBV6-2 or TRBV6-3 with TRBJ2-7; weak D call: TRBD2 (6 bases). CDR3 length: 16 residues. V gave up 6 bases and J gave up 2 bases, with 20 bases separating them. Germline V CDR1 and CDR2: MNHEY, SVGEGT. CDR3 loop: CASRPGEFAGPYEQYF. In DNA, the CDR3 is TGTGCCAGCAGACCCGGGGAATTTGCGGGACCCTACGAGCAGTACTTC.

The chain uses TRBV28 and TRBJ2-1, with a possible D match to TRBD1 (6 bases). V lost 5 bases, J lost 4 bases, and 15 bases lay in between. The germline CDR1 and CDR2 sequences are MDHEN and SYDVKM. CDR3 size: 15 residues. CDR3 region: CASSPGQFSYNEQFF. The CDR3 DNA reads TGTGCCAGCAGTCCCGGACAGTTCTCGTACAATGAGCAGTTCTTC.

This clonotype was detected a few times. The V and J genes are TRBV6-2 or TRBV6-3 and TRBJ2-2; a possible D gene is TRBD1 (6 bases). V lost 4 bases, J lost 3 bases, and 18 bases lay in between. Per the germline V gene, CDR1 is MNHEY and CDR2 is SVGEGT. This CDR3 comprises 17 residues. CDR3 DNA: TGTGCCAGCAGTTCTATACCAGGGGCGACGTACACCGGGGAGCTGTTTTTT. This sequence encodes CASSSIPGATYTGELFF.